The source of this TCR beta chain is a study of CD8 T cells in ankylosing spondylitis. This CDR3 has 14 residues. Per the germline V gene, CDR1 is SEHNR and CDR2 is FQNEAQ (reference sequence). Trimming shortened V by 1 base and J by 7 bases, and 10 bases separated the two germline ends. Notes on the study in general: About 8 highly homologous variants made up a TCR beta motif, and this motif appeared characteristic of ankylosing spondylitis blood.

By quantitative 5'-RACE with molecular barcodes, the TCR beta libraries were made. TCRdb fed the 5' RACE reads into MiXCR, producing one record per CDR3 protein. In the table there are 390,000 or so distinct CDR3 sequences, about 20% of which are singletons. About this clonotype itself: Its specificity is not known.

Sequencing was performed on blood, either unsorted or a sorted T cell fraction (not recorded which). The chain employs TRBV7-9 and TRBJ1-4; D ambiguous. The receptor was derived from a male donor with ankylosing spondylitis. CDR3 protein: CASSLEDYGEKLFF. The CDR3 DNA is TGTGCCAGCAGCTTAGAGGATTACGGTGAAAAACTGTTTTTT.